This entry concerns a single T cell receptor beta chain. Its antigen is unidentified. This sample is part of a study of T-cell memory formation after mild COVID-19. Study findings and constraints: Mainly in CM and EM were contracting CD4+ clones; CD8+ were in EMRA. The pre-infection memory compartment contained some responding clones, suggesting cross-reactive memory joined. Clones contracting over day 15 to 85 were CD4/CD8 balanced, with later expanders leaning CD4+.

The CDR3 is 15 residues long. Trimming took 2 bases from V and 5 from J; bases not matched to a gene: 6. CDR1 and CDR2 from the germline V gene are MNHEY and SVGAGI. TCRdb recomputed calls from the 5' RACE reads with MiXCR, one row per CDR3 protein. There are 95,000 to 120,000 distinct CDR3 sequences in the sample; 15% to 20% occur only once, and around 5.5% lies in the top ten. The V call is TRBV6-5, the J call TRBJ2-5; 9 nucleotides agree with TRBD1. The clonotype comes from a man between 18 and 35 years old who had mild COVID-19 (a few samples of this study predate the infection). Cell type and time point are not known. The sample taken for sequencing was PBMCs or a T cell subset sorted from them (not recorded which). CDR3 residues: CASSYGGQGMETQYF. The CDR3 nucleotides are TGTGCCAGCAGTTACGGGGGACAGGGTATGGAGACCCAGTACTTC.